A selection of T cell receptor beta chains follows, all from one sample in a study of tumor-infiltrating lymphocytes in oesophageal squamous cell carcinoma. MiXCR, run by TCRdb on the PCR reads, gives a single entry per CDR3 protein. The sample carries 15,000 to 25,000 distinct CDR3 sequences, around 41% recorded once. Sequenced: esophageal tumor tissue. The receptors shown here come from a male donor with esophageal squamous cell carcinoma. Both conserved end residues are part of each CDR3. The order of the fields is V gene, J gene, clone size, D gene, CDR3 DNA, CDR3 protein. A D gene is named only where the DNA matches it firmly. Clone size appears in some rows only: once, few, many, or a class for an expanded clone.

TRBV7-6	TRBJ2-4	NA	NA	TGTGCCAGCAGCTCCCAAGAGGGAGAGCAGTACTTC	CASSSQEGEQYF
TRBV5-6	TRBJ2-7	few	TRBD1	TGTGCCAGCAGCTTGGGACAGGGGGCCAACGAGCAGTACTTC	CASSLGQGANEQYF
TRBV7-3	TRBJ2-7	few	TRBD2	TGTGCCAGCAGCTCCCTTCCCCTATCTAGCGGGTCTTCACTCGACGAGCAGTACTTC	CASSSLPLSSGSSLDEQYF
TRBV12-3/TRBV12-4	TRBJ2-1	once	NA	TGTGCCAGCAGTTTAGCGGGGGAGCAGTTCTTC	CASSLAGEQFF
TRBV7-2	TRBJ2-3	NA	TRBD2	TGTGCCAGCAGCTTACAGGGACTAGGCGCAGATACGCAGTATTTT	CASSLQGLGADTQYF
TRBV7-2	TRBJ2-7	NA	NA	TGTGCCAGCAGCTTCCGGGACGGTACCTACGAGCAGTACTTC	CASSFRDGTYEQYF
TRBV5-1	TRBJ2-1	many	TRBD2	TGCGCCAGCAGCGCCTCCGGGACTAGCGGGCGGGGTGAGCAGTTCTTC	CASSASGTSGRGEQFF
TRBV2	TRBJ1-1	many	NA	TGTGCCAGCAGTGCTAGAAGGGACACTGAAGCTTTCTTT	CASSARRDTEAFF
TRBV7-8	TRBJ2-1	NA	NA	TGTGCCAGCAGCTTAAGGGGGGGGGCCAGAAAGCAGTTCTTC	CASSLRGGARKQFF
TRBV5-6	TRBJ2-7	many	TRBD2	TGTGCCAGCAGCTTAGGGTCTAGCGGGAACTCCTACGAGCAGTACTTC	CASSLGSSGNSYEQYF
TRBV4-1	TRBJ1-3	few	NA	TGCGCCAGCAGCCCGTTGGGCAGACCCACAAGCTCTGGAAACACCATATATTTT	CASSPLGRPTSSGNTIYF
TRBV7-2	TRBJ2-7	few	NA	TGTGCCAGCAGCCCTTCGAGGAACGAGCAGTACTTC	CASSPSRNEQYF
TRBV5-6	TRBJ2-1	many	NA	TGTGCCAGCAGCTTGGCCTGGGTAACACGCGATGAGCAGTTCTTC	CASSLAWVTRDEQFF
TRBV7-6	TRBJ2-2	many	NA	TGTGCCAGCAGCTTACACACTGTCACCGGGGAGCTGTTTTTT	CASSLHTVTGELFF
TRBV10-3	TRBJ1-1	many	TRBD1	TGTGCCATCACTACAGGGGAAAACACTGAAGCTTTCTTT	CAITTGENTEAFF
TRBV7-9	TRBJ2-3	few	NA	TGTGCCAGCAGCTGGACGTATGGCACAGATACGCAGTATTTT	CASSWTYGTDTQYF
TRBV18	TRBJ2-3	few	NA	TGTGCCAGCTCACTAGGGAAGGGCATTAGGACAGATACGCAGTATTTT	CASSLGKGIRTDTQYF
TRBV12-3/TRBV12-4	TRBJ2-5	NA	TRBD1	TGTGCCAGCAGTTTATGGACAGGCCAAGAGACCCAGTACTTC	CASSLWTGQETQYF
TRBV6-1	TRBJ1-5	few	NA	TGTGCCAGCAGTGGGGATCCGAGAGGGCCAGGCGGGTATGGGAATCAGCCCCAGCATTTT	CASSGDPRGPGGYGNQPQHF
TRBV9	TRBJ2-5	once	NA	TGTGTCAGCAGCCCACGGGGACACTCCCAAGAGACCCAGTACTTC	CVSSPRGHSQETQYF
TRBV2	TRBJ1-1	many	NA	TGTGCCAGCAGTAGGGATAGGGGCGCTGAAGCTTTCTTT	CASSRDRGAEAFF
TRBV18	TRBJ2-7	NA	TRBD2	TGTGCCAGCTCTCCTAGCCTAGCGGGGGGTTCCTACGAGCAGTACTTC	CASSPSLAGGSYEQYF
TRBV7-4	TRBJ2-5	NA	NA	TGTGCCAGCAGCTTAGTCCGTAATACGAAGACCCAGTACTTC	CASSLVRNTKTQYF
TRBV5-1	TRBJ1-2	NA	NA	TGCGCCAGCAGCTTGGAATCGCCCACAAGGGGCAGGGGCGGCTACACCTTC	CASSLESPTRGRGGYTF
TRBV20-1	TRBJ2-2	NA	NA	TGCAGTGGGGGTGGGAGGACCGGGGAGCTGTTTTTT	CSGGGRTGELFF
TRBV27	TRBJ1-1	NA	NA	TGTGCCAGCAGTTTATCAGCAGGGGTGAACACTGAAGCTTTCTTT	CASSLSAGVNTEAFF
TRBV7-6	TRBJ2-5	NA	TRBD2	TGTGCCAGCAGCACAGGGGCTAGCGGGAGTAAGACCCAGTACTTC	CASSTGASGSKTQYF
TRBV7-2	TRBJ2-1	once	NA	TGTGCCAGCAGCTTCCGAGGCGATGAGCAGTTCTTC	CASSFRGDEQFF
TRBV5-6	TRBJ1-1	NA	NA	TGTGCCAGCAGCTCCACCAACAGGGCCAACACTGAAGCTTTCTTT	CASSSTNRANTEAFF
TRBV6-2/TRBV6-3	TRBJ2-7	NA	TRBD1	TGTGCCAGCAGTTCCAGGACAGGGGTATCGTACGAGCAGTACTTC	CASSSRTGVSYEQYF
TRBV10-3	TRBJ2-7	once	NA	TGTGCCATCAGTGAGTCTACGTTTAGCTCCTACGAGCAGTACTTT	CAISESTFSSYEQYF
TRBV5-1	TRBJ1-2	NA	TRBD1	TGCGCCAGCACGACCGGGACAGGGGCTGATGGCTACACCTTC	CASTTGTGADGYTF
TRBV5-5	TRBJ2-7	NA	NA	TGTGCCAGCAGCTTAAGAGAGGCCGCCTACAATGAGCAGTACTTC	CASSLREAAYNEQYF
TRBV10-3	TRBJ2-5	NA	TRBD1	TGTGCCACAGGACAGGGCTTTACCTTCCAAGAGACCCAGTACTTC	CATGQGFTFQETQYF
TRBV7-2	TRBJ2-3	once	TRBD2	TGTGCCAGCAGCCCTGGGACTAGCGGGGGGGCGGAAGATACGCAGTATTTT	CASSPGTSGGAEDTQYF